The next 25 T cell receptor beta chains were all read from a single sample in a study of Graves' ophthalmopathy and Graves' hyperthyroidism. CDR3 regions of TCR beta were amplified from RNA transcripts. First-round RT-PCR with HTBI primers preceded a second-round multiplex PCR. TCRdb re-called the multiplex PCR reads with MiXCR, one entry per CDR3 protein. The sample shows hundreds of thousands of distinct CDR3 sequences, 22% of them seen only once. The sequenced sample was peripheral blood. These receptor sequences come from a young woman with stable Graves' hyperthyroidism. Some clones in this sample may be carry-over from other donors' samples.

In this sample, this clonotype turned up many times. The chain recombines TRBV12-3 or TRBV12-4 with TRBJ1-1, with D hard to call. The ends were cut back, 6 bases at V and 4 bases at J, with 9 bases in the middle. The CDR3 contains 12 residues. This chain's CDR3 is CASSRMATEAFF. The CDR3 DNA follows: TGTGCCAGCAGCCGCATGGCCACTGAAGCTTTCTTT.

This clonotype occurred many times. The J gene is TRBJ1-6, the V gene TRBV12-3 or TRBV12-4; 9 bases align to TRBD1. With V trimmed by 7 bases and J by 10 bases, 8 bases remained unmatched. The CDR3 covers 14 residues. As DNA, the CDR3 is TGTGCCAGCACCCCGGGACAGGGCGACTCACCCCTCCACTTT. Amino acid sequence: CASTPGQGDSPLHF.

In its sample, this clonotype was seen many times. The chain recombines TRBV6-1 with TRBJ1-5, with 7 bases matching TRBD1. Losses at the gene ends were 5 bases for V and 5 bases for J; bases not matched to a gene: 6. Germline CDR1 MNHNS, CDR2 SASEGT. The CDR3 sequence is 14 residues long. The CDR3 loop reads CASSTTGIDQPQHF. Written as DNA, the CDR3 is TGTGCCAGCAGTACGACAGGGATCGATCAGCCCCAGCATTTT.

This clonotype has ten or more counts. The CDR3 sequence: CASSPDRINTGELFF. Written as DNA, the CDR3 is TGTGCCAGCAGCCCAGACAGGATTAACACCGGGGAGCTGTTTTTT. J is TRBJ2-2 and V is TRBV11-2; maybe TRBD1 (6 bases). With 5 bases removed from V and 2 bases from J, the gap between germline ends came to 12 bases. From germline, CDR1 is SGHAT and CDR2 FQNNGV. The CDR3 spans 15 residues. The full variable domain, with the rest looked up from reference TRBV11-2 and TRBJ2-2, is EAGVAQSPRYKIIEKRQSVAFWCNPISGHATLYWYQQILGQGPKLLIQFQNNGVVDDSQLPKDRFSAERLKGVDSTLKIQPAKLEDSAVYLCASSPDRINTGELFFGEGSRLTVL.

This clonotype was recorded only once. This may stem from a read error, because a much larger clone lies one nucleotide away. This chain links TRBV11-2 with TRBJ1-1, with a weak D call TRBD1 (5 bases). The CDR3 spans 18 residues. Germline V gene sequence: CDR1 SGHAT, CDR2 FQNNGV. The CDR3 reads CASRHAELTARENTEACF. The DNA for the CDR3 is TGTGCCAGCAGACATGCAGAATTGACAGCCAGGGAAAACACTGAAGCTTGCTTT.

J is TRBJ2-7 and V is TRBV28; 14 nucleotides line up with TRBD2. This CDR3 comprises 17 residues. Per the germline V gene, CDR1 is MDHEN and CDR2 is SYDVKM. The V and J ends lost 7 bases and 7 bases, in that order; junction bases with no gene match: 15. The CDR3 region is CASNTPGLAGVRNEQYF. In DNA, the CDR3 is TGTGCCAGCAATACTCCGGGACTAGCGGGAGTTCGTAATGAGCAGTACTTC.

This clonotype was seen ten or more times. The chain couples TRBV27 to TRBJ1-1; D call uncertain. The CDR3 extends over 12 amino acids. V was trimmed by 8 bases and J by 0 bases, leaving 7 bases between them. The germline V gene has CDR1 MNHEY and CDR2 SMNVEV (reference sequence). The CDR3 DNA is TGTGCCAGCCGAGCTTTGAACACTGAAGCTTTCTTT. This encodes CASRALNTEAFF.

The table lists this clonotype with many counts. The rearrangement links TRBV11-1 to TRBJ1-1, with no clear D. V was cut by 1 base and J by 0 bases, with 12 bases left in between. Germline V gene lookup returns CDR1 SGHAT and CDR2 FQDESV (reference sequence). There are 16 residues in the CDR3. The CDR3 loop reads CASSLEGSTMNTEAFF. For the CDR3, the DNA is TGTGCCAGCAGCTTAGAGGGCAGTACAATGAACACTGAAGCTTTCTTT.

Many counts were recorded for this clonotype. The chain carries TRBV18 and TRBJ1-1; D not certain. V lost 4 bases, J lost 1 base, and 10 bases lay in between. The CDR3 consists of 14 residues. CDR1 and CDR2 from the germline V gene are KGHSH and LQKENI. The CDR3 protein is CASSLSGSNTEAFF. CDR3 in DNA: TGTGCCAGCTCACTTTCAGGATCGAACACTGAAGCTTTCTTT.

This clonotype was seen a few times. In nucleotides, the CDR3 is TGTGCCAGCAAGTATGAGGGTGAAGCTTTCTTT. The encoded protein is CASKYEGEAFF. The chain recombines TRBV6-2 or TRBV6-3 with TRBJ1-1, with D unresolved. CDR1 and CDR2 from the germline V gene are MNHEY and SVGEGT. The CDR3 has 11 amino acids. V gave up 7 bases and J gave up 7 bases, with 10 bases separating them.

The gene calls are TRBV19 and TRBJ1-2; perhaps TRBD1 as D (5 bases). The CDR3 has 16 residues. Germline V gives CDR1 LNHDA, CDR2 SQIVND (reference sequence). With 10 bases removed from V and 0 bases from J, the gap between germline ends came to 21 bases. For the CDR3, the DNA is TGTGCCACCGGGGGTGTTCCCGGGATCGCTAACTATGGCTACACCTTC. Protein product: CATGGVPGIANYGYTF.

This clonotype was recorded many times. The chain employs TRBV7-3 and TRBJ2-2, with TRBD1 as a possible D gene (6 bases). In germline, CDR1 is SGHTA, CDR2 FQGTGA. The CDR3 consists of 15 residues. The ends were cut back, 1 base at V and 7 bases at J, with 13 bases in the middle. The CDR3 DNA reads as TGTGCCAGCAGCTTAATATCAAGGGGGAACGGGGAGCTGTTTTTT. This gives the protein CASSLISRGNGELFF.

At least ten counts were recorded for this clonotype. The V and J genes are TRBV20-1 and TRBJ2-5; a possible D gene is TRBD2 (5 bases). V lost 0 bases to trimming and J lost 1 base, with 12 bases between them. The CDR3 has 15 residues. The germline V gene has CDR1 DFQATT and CDR2 SNEGSKA (reference sequence). The CDR3 coding sequence is TGCAGTGCTAGAGATCCAGGAGGCCCCCAAGAGACCCAGTACTTC. Translation: CSARDPGGPQETQYF.

This clonotype was seen only a few times. The J gene is TRBJ2-7, the V gene TRBV20-1; weak D call: TRBD2 (5 bases). Germline lookup yields CDR1 DFQATT and CDR2 SNEGSKA (reference sequence). The CDR3 contains 14 residues. V lost 3 bases to trimming and J lost 2 bases, with 14 bases between them. The CDR3 is CSASPSGRAYEQYF. Written as DNA, the CDR3 is TGCAGTGCTAGCCCGTCGGGAAGGGCCTACGAGCAGTACTTC.

Only a few counts were recorded for this clonotype. The chain couples TRBV6-1 to TRBJ1-2, with D unclear. This CDR3 contains 12 residues. Germline CDR1 and CDR2: MNHNS and SASEGT. V gave up 7 bases and J gave up 5 bases, with 11 bases separating them. CDR3 amino acids: CASTGFIYGYTF. The DNA of the CDR3 is TGTGCCAGCACGGGGTTTATTTATGGCTACACCTTC.

This clonotype was counted many times. The chain is built from TRBV12-3 or TRBV12-4 and TRBJ1-1; D is ambiguous. V lost 4 bases and J 0 bases, leaving 3 bases between the germline ends. The CDR3 consists of 12 residues. As DNA, the CDR3 is TGTGCCAGCAGTTACGTGAACACTGAAGCTTTCTTT. This sequence encodes CASSYVNTEAFF.

This clonotype has ten or more counts. The chain carries TRBV10-3 and TRBJ1-1; perhaps TRBD1 as D (5 bases). The CDR3 covers 15 residues. Germline CDR1 and CDR2: ENHRY and SYGVKD. V lost 10 bases and J lost 3, with 21 bases in between. CDR3 sequence reads: CATGGGAQVDTEAFF. The CDR3 DNA is TGTGCCACGGGGGGAGGGGCTCAGGTGGACACTGAAGCTTTCTTT.

This clonotype was found many times. V usage is TRBV12-3 or TRBV12-4 and J usage is TRBJ1-5, with D possibly matching TRBD1 (5 bases). CDR3 length equals 14 residues. Trimming took 4 bases from V and 7 from J, leaving 14 bases between them. The CDR3 region is CASSWGRGVQPQHF. The CDR3 region has the DNA TGTGCCAGCAGTTGGGGTCGGGGGGTCCAGCCCCAGCATTTT.

This clonotype has ten or more counts. The chain couples TRBV7-3 to TRBJ2-5; 9 bases match TRBD1. The CDR3 covers 16 residues. Germline loops: CDR1 SGHTA, CDR2 FQGTGA. The V segment lost 2 bases and the J segment 5 bases; nucleotides outside the gene matches: 9. The CDR3 coding sequence is TGTGCCAGCAGCTTAGCCCCGGACAGGGGTAGGGAGACCCAGTACTTC. Residues: CASSLAPDRGRETQYF. The variable domain in full, completed from reference TRBV7-3 and TRBJ2-5, reads GAGVSQTPSNKVTEKGKYVELRCDPISGHTALYWYRQSLGQGPEFLIYFQGTGAADDSGLPNDRFFAVRPEGSVSTLKIQRTERGDSAVYLCASSLAPDRGRETQYFGPGTRLLVL.

This clonotype was picked up a small number of times. This may be a read error, as it is one base from a much larger clone. The chain carries TRBV30 and TRBJ1-5; 8 bases agree with TRBD1. Trimming cost V 0 bases and J 8 bases; bases outside gene matches: 6. The CDR3 covers 14 residues. Germline-derived CDR1 and CDR2 are GTSNPN and SVGIG (reference sequence). In DNA, the CDR3 is TGTGCCTGGAGTGTGTCAGGGGGCGATGAGCCCCAGCATTTT. Its translation is CAWSVSGGDEPQHF.

This clonotype was seen ten or more times. This chain joins TRBV6-5 and TRBJ2-5, with TRBD2 matching over 11 bases. Per germline, CDR1 MNHEY and CDR2 SVGAGI. The CDR3 has 16 amino acids. With 6 bases clipped from V and 7 bases from J, the junction kept 13 bases outside the gene matches. CDR3 region: CASRVGLADELATQYF. DNA of the CDR3: TGTGCCAGCAGGGTGGGACTAGCGGACGAGTTGGCGACCCAGTACTTC.

In its sample, this clonotype was seen many times. The rearrangement uses TRBV9 and TRBJ1-2; possible D gene TRBD1, 6 bases. V shed 0 bases and J shed 5 bases, with 14 bases lying between them. The CDR3 totals 15 residues. Germline-derived CDR1 and CDR2 are SGDLS and YYNGEE. In DNA, the CDR3 is TGTGCCAGCAGCGTAGAATGGAACAGGGCATATGGCTACACCTTC. Protein sequence: CASSVEWNRAYGYTF.

Many counts were recorded for this clonotype. This sequence joins TRBV29-1 and TRBJ2-5, with 7 nucleotides matching TRBD1. Germline V lookup: CDR1 SQVTM, CDR2 ANQGSEA. The CDR3 is made up of 16 amino acids. This CDR3 is CAGTVDSLVIQETQYF. DNA for the CDR3: TGCGCCGGGACAGTCGATTCACTAGTAATCCAAGAGACCCAGTACTTC. The variable domain in full, completed from reference TRBV29-1 and TRBJ2-5, reads SAVISQKPSRDICQRGTSLTIQCQVDSQVTMMFWYRQQPGQSLTLIATANQGSEATYESGFVIDKFPISRPNLTFSTLTVSNMSPEDSSIYLCAGTVDSLVIQETQYFGPGTRLLVL.

This clonotype occurred many times. The genes are TRBV10-3 and TRBJ1-3; the D is unclear. V was shortened by 0 bases and J by 0 bases, with 6 bases between the two germline ends. CDR1 and CDR2 from the germline V gene are ENHRY and SYGVKD. This CDR3 is 15 amino acids long. The CDR3, as DNA: TGTGCCATCAGTGAGTCGGTAAACTCTGGAAACACCATATATTTT. Protein: CAISESVNSGNTIYF.

This clonotype was observed many times. This chain links TRBV6-1 with TRBJ2-7; D uncertain. Germline CDR1 and CDR2: MNHNS and SASEGT. Trimming removed 6 bases from V and 5 bases from J, with 2 bases in between. The length of the CDR3 is 9 residues. The chain's CDR3 is CASSNEQYF. Written as DNA, the CDR3 is TGTGCCAGCAGCAACGAGCAGTACTTC.